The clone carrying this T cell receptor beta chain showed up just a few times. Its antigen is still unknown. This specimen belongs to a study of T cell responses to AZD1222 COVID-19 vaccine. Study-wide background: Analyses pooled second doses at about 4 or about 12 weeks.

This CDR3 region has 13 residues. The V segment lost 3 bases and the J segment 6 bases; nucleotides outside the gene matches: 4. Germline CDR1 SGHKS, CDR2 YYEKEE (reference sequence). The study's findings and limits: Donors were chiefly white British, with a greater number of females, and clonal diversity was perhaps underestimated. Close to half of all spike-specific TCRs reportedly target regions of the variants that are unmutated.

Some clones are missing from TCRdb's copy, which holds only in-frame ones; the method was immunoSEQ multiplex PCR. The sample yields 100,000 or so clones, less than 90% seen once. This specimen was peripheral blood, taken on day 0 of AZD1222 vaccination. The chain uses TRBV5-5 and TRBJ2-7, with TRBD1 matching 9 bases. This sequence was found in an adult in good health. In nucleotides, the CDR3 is TGTGCCAGCAGCTCGACAGGGGGAGTCGAGCAGTACTTC. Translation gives CASSSTGGVEQYF.